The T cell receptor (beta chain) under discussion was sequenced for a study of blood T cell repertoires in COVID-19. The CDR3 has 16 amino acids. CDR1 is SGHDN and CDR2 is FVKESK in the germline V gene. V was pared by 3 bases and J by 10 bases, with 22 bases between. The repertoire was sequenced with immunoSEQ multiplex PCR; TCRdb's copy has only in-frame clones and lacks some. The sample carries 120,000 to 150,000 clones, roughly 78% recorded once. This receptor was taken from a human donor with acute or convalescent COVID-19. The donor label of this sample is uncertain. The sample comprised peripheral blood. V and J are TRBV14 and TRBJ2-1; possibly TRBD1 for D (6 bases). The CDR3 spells CASSQEDSLLVYEQFF. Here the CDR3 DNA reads TGTGCCAGCAGCCAGGAGGACAGCCTCCTAGTCTACGAGCAGTTCTTC.